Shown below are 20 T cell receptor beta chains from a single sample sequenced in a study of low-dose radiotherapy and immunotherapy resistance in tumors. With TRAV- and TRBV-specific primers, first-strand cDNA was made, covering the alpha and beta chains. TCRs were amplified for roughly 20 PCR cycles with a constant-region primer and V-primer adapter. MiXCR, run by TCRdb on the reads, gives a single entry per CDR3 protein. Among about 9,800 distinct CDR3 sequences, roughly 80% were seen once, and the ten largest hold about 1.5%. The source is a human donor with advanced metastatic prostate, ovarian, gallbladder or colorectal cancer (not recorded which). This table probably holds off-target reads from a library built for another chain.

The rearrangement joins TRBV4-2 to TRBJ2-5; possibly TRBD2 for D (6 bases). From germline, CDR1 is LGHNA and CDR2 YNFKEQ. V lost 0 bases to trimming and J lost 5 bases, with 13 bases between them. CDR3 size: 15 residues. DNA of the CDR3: TGTGCCAGCAGCCAAGACGGGGGAGGTGGCGAGACCCAGTACTTC. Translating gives CASSQDGGGGETQYF.

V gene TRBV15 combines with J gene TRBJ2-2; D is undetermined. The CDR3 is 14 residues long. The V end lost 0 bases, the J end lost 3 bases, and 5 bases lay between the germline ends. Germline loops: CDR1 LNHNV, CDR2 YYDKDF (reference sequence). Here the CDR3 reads CATSRDTDTGELFF. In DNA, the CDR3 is TGTGCCACCAGCAGAGATACGGACACCGGGGAGCTGTTTTTT.

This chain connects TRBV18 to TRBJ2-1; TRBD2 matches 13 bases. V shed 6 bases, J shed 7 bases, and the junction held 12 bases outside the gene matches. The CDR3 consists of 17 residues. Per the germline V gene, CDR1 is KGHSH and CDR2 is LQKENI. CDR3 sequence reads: CASSPGTSGTQMNEQFF. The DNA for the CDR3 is TGTGCCAGCTCGCCGGGGACTAGCGGGACTCAGATGAATGAGCAGTTCTTC.

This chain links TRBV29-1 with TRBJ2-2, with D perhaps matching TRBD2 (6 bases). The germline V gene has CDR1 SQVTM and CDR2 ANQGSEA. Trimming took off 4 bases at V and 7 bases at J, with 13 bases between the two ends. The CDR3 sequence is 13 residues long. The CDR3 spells CSVVSARGGELFF. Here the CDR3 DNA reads TGCAGCGTTGTAAGCGCGCGGGGCGGGGAGCTGTTTTTT.

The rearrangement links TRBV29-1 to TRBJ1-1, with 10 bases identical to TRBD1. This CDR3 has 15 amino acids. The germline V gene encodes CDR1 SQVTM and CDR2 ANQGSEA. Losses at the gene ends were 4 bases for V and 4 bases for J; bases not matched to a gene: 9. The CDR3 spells CSVAGETGGFTEAFF. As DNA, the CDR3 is TGCAGCGTTGCGGGGGAGACAGGGGGCTTCACTGAAGCTTTCTTT. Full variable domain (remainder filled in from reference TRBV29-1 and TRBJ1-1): SAVISQKPSRDICQRGTSLTIQCQVDSQVTMMFWYRQQPGQSLTLIATANQGSEATYESGFVIDKFPISRPNLTFSTLTVSNMSPEDSSIYLCSVAGETGGFTEAFFGQGTRLTVV.

This CDR3 is CASNPTGGRSTGELFF. The CDR3 DNA reads as TGCGCCAGCAACCCTACCGGCGGGAGAAGCACCGGGGAGCTGTTTTTT. The rearrangement uses TRBV5-1 and TRBJ2-2; 7 bases agree with TRBD2. CDR1 is SGHRS, CDR2 YFSETQ, per germline. The J segment lost 4 bases and the V segment lost 6 bases, leaving 12 bases of the junction unmatched. The CDR3 loop spans 16 amino acids. Together with reference TRBV5-1 and TRBJ2-2, the CDR3 gives the full variable domain: KAGVTQTPRYLIKTRGQQVTLSCSPISGHRSVSWYQQTPGQGLQFLFEYFSETQRNKGNFPGRFSGRQFSNSRSEMNVSTLELGDSALYLCASNPTGGRSTGELFFGEGSRLTVL.

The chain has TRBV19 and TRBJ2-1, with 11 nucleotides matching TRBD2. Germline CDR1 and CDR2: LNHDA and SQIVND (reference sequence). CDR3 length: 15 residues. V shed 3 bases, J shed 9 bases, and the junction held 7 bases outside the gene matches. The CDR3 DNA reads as TGTGCCAGTAGTATTTCTAGCGGGAGGATGGGTGAGCAGTTCTTC. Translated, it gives CASSISSGRMGEQFF.

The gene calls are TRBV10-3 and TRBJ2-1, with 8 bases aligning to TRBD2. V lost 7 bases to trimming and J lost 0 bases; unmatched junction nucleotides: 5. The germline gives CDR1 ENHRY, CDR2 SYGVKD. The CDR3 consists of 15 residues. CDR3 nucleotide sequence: TGTGCCATCACTAGAACTAGCGGCTCCTACAATGAGCAGTTCTTC. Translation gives CAITRTSGSYNEQFF.

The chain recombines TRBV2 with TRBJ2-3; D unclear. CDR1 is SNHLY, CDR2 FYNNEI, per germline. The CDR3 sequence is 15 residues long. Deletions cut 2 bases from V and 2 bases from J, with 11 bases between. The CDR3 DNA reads TGTGCCAGCAGTGAAACGGCTACCTTCACAGATACGCAGTATTTT. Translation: CASSETATFTDTQYF.

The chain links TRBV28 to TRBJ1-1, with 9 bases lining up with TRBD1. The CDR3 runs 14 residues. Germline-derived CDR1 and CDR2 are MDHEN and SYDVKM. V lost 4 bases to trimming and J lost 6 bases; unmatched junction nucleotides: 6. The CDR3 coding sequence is TGTGCCAGCAGTTCTTATGGGACAGGGTCTGAAGCTTTCTTT. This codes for CASSSYGTGSEAFF.

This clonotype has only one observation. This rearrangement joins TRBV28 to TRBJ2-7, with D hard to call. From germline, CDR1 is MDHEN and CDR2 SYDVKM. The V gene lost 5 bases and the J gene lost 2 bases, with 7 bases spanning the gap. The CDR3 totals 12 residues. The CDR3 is CASSDGPYEQYF. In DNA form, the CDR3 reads TGTGCCAGCAGTGACGGCCCCTACGAGCAGTACTTC.

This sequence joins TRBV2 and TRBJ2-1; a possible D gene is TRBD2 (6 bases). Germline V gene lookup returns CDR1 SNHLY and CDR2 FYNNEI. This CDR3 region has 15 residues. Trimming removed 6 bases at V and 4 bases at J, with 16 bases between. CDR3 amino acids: CASRTTGLLYNEQFF. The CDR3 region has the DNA TGTGCCAGCAGGACAACGGGACTCCTTTACAATGAGCAGTTCTTC.

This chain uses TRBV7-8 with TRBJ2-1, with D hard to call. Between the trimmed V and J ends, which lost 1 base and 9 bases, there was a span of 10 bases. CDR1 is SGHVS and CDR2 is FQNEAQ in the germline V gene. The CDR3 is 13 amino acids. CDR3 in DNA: TGTGCCAGCAGCTTAGTTATACTGGGTGAGCAGTTCTTC. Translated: CASSLVILGEQFF.

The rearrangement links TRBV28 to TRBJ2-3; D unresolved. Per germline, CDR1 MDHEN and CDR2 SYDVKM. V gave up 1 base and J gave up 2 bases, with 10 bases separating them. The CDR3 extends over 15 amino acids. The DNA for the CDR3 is TGTGCCAGCAGTTTATACTATACTACCACAGATACGCAGTATTTT. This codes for CASSLYYTTTDTQYF.

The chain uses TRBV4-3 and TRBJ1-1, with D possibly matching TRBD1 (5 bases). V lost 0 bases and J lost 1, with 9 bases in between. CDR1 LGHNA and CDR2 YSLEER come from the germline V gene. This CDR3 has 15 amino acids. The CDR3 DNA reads TGCGCCAGCAGCCAAGATGACAGACGGAACACTGAAGCTTTCTTT. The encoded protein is CASSQDDRRNTEAFF.

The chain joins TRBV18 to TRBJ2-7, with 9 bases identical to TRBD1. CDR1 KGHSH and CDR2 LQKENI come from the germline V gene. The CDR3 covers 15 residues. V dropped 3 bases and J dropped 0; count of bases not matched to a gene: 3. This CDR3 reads CASSPLTGGSYEQYF. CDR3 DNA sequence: TGTGCCAGCTCACCCTTGACAGGGGGCTCCTACGAGCAGTACTTC.

For the CDR3, the DNA is TGCGCCAGCAGCTTGGTTCCCGTGGGCGACAATGAGCAGTTCTTC. It codes for CASSLVPVGDNEQFF. The chain combines TRBV5-1 with TRBJ2-1; the D is unclear. This CDR3 is 15 amino acids long. The germline V and J ends were trimmed by 0 bases and 5 bases, with 12 bases remaining between them. Looked up from germline, CDR1 is SGHRS and CDR2 is YFSETQ.

The CDR3: CASRDSSSYEQYF. CDR3 bases: TGTGCCAGCAGGGACAGCAGCTCCTACGAGCAGTACTTC. The chain carries TRBV10-3 and TRBJ2-7; 7 nucleotides match TRBD1. Trimming at V came to 10 bases and at J to 0 bases, leaving 6 bases not matched to a gene. The CDR3 totals 13 residues. Germline lookup yields CDR1 ENHRY and CDR2 SYGVKD.

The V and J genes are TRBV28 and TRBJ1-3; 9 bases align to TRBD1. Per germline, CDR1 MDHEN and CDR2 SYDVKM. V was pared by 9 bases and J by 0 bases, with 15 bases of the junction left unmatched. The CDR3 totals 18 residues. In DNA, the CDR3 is TGTGCCAGTTATGCTATCCCCGGGACAGGGAACTCTGGAAACACCATATATTTT. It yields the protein CASYAIPGTGNSGNTIYF.

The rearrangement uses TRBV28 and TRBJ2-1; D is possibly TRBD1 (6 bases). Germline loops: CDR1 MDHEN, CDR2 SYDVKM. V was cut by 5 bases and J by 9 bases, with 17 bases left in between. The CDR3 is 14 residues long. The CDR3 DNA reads TGTGCCAGCAGTCTAACCTCCGGGACAACTGAGCAGTTCTTC. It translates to CASSLTSGTTEQFF.